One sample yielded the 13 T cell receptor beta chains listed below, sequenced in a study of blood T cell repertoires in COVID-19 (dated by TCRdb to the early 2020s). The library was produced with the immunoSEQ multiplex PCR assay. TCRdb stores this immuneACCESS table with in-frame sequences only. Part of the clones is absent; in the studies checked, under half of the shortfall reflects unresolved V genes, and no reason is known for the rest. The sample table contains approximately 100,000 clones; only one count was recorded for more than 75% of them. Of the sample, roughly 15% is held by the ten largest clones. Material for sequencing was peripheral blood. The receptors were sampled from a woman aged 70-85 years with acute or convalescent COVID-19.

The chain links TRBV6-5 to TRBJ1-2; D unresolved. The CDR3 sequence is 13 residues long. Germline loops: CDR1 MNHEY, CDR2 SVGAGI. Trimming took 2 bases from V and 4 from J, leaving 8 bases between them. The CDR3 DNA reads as TGTGCCAGCAGTTACGAGGGATTCTATGGCTACACCTTC. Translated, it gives CASSYEGFYGYTF.

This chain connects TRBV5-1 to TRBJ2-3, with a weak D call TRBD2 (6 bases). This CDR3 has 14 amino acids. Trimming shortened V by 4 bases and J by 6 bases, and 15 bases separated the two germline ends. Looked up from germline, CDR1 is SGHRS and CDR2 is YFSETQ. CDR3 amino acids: CASSQGTLSDTQYF. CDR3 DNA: TGCGCCAGCAGCCAAGGGACTCTCTCGGATACGCAGTATTTT.

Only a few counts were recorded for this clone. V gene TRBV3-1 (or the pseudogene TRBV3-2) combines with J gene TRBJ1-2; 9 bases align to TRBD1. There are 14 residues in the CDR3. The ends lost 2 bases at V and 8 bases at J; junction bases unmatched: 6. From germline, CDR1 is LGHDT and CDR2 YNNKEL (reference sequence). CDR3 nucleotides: TGTGCCAGCAGCCAAATACAGGGGGCGCGGGGCTACACCTTC. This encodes CASSQIQGARGYTF.

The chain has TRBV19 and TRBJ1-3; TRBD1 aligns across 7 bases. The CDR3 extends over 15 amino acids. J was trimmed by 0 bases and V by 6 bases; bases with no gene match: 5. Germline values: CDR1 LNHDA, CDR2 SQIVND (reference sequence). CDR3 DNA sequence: TGTGCCAGTAGCCAACAGGGGATCTCTGGAAACACCATATATTTT. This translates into CASSQQGISGNTIYF.

CDR3 sequence reads: CSVARELEQETQYF. In DNA, the CDR3 is TGCAGCGTTGCGAGGGAACTAGAACAAGAGACCCAGTACTTC. J is TRBJ2-5 and V is TRBV29-1, with a weak D call TRBD2 (5 bases). The V and J ends lost 4 bases and 2 bases respectively, with 14 bases between them. There are 14 residues in the CDR3. Germline assignment: CDR1 SQVTM and CDR2 ANQGSEA.

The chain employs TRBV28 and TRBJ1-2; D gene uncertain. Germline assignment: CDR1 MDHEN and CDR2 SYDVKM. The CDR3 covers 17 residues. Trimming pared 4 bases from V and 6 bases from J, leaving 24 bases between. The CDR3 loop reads CASSSLPPEEARNGYTF. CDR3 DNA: TGTGCCAGCAGTTCTCTCCCTCCCGAGGAGGCGAGAAATGGCTACACCTTC.

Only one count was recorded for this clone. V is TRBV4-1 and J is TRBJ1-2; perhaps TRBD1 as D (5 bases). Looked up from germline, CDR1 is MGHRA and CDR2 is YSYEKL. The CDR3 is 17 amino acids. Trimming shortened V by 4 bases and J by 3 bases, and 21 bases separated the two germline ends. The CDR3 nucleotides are TGCGCCAGCAGCCCAATCGAGCGGGGCGGAGAAGACTATGGCTACACCTTC. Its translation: CASSPIERGGEDYGYTF.

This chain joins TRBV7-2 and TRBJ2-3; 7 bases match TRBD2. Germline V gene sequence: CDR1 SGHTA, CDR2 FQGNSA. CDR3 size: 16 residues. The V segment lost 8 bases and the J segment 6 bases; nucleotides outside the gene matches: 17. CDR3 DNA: TGTGCCAGCTCACCCGTTAGAGGCGGGAGAGGTGATACGCAGTATTTT. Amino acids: CASSPVRGGRGDTQYF.

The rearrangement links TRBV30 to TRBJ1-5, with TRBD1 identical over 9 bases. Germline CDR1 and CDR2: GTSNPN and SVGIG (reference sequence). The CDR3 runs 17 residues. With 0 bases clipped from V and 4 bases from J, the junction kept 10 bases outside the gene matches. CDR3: CAWSVRGQGSRNQPQHF. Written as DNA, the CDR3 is TGTGCCTGGAGTGTCCGGGGACAGGGATCGAGGAATCAGCCCCAGCATTTT. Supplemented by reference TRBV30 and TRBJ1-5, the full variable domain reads SQTIHQWPATLVQPVGSPLSLECTVEGTSNPNLYWYRQAAGRGLQLLFYSVGIGQISSEVPQNLSASRPQDRQFILSSKKLLLSDSGFYLCAWSVRGQGSRNQPQHFGDGTRLSIL.

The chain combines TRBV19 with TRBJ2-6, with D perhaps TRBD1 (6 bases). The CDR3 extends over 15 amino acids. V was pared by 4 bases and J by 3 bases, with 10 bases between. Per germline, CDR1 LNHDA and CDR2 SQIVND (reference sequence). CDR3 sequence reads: CASSTRGIGANVLTF. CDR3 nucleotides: TGTGCCAGTAGTACCAGGGGAATTGGGGCCAACGTCCTGACTTTC.

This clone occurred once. CDR3 in amino acids: CASSYSTSGVSTYNEQFF. The CDR3 DNA reads as TGTGCCAGCAGTTACTCCACTAGCGGGGTATCCACCTACAATGAGCAGTTCTTC. The chain combines TRBV6-2 or TRBV6-3 with TRBJ2-1; 10 bases align to TRBD2. This CDR3 has 18 residues. V dropped 0 bases and J dropped 2; count of bases not matched to a gene: 7. Germline V CDR1 and CDR2: MNHEY, SVGEGT.

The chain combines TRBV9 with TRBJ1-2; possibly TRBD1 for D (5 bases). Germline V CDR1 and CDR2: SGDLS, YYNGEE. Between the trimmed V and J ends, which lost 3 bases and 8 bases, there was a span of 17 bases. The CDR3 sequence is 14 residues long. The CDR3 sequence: CASSEWTTPGGYTF. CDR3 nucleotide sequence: TGTGCCAGCAGCGAATGGACAACTCCGGGCGGCTACACCTTC.

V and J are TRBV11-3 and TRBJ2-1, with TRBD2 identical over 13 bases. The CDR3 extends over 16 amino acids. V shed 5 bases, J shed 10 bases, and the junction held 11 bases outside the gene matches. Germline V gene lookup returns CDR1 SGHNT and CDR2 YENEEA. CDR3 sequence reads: CASSQLVTSGRNEQFF. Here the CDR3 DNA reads TGTGCCAGCAGCCAACTGGTGACTAGCGGGAGGAACGAGCAGTTCTTC.